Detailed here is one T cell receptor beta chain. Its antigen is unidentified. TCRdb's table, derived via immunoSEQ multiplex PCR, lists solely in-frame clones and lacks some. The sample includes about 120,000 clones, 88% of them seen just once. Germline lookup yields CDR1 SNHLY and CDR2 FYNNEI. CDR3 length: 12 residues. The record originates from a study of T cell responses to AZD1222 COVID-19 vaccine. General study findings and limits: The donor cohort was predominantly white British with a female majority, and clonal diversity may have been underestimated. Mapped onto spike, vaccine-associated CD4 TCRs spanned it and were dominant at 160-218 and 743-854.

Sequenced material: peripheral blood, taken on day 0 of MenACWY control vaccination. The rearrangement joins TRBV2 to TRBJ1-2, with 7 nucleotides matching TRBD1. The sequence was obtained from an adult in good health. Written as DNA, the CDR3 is TGTGCTTGGCAGGGGGGACCCGGAGGCTACACCTTC. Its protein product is CAWQGGPGGYTF.